These T cell receptor beta chains were read from a single sample in a study of blood T cell repertoires in COVID-19. Data came from immunoSEQ multiplex PCR; TCRdb stores just in-frame clones and leaves some out. The sample contains about 140,000 clones, 81% of which appear only once. The specimen was peripheral blood. Source of these receptors: a human donor in a cohort sampled during active COVID-19. Each CDR3 is given with its conserved first and last residue. The D gene is left open where the match is weak. Where a row states a size, it is once, few, many or the class of an expanded clone; other rows omit it.

V: TRBV28
J: TRBJ2-7
size: NA
D: NA
length: 16
CDR3: CASSALSGWSAYEQYF
DNA: TGTGCCAGCAGTGCCCTCTCGGGGTGGAGCGCCTACGAGCAGTACTTC

V: TRBV4-1
J: TRBJ1-1
size: few
D: TRBD1
length: 14
CDR3: CASSDRARNTEAFF
DNA: TGCGCCAGCAGCGACAGGGCCAGGAACACTGAAGCTTTCTTT

V: TRBV9
J: TRBJ2-1
size: NA
D: TRBD2
length: 18
CDR3: CASSPYGGGRPSYNEQFF
DNA: TGTGCCAGCAGCCCCTATGGGGGCGGGAGGCCCTCCTACAATGAGCAGTTCTTC

V: TRBV3-1/TRBV3-2
J: TRBJ1-5
size: NA
D: TRBD1
length: 16
CDR3: CASSQAGQGAGQPQHF
DNA: TGTGCCAGCAGCCAAGCGGGACAGGGGGCAGGTCAGCCCCAGCATTTT

V: TRBV29-1
J: TRBJ2-2
size: NA
D: TRBD1
length: 13
CDR3: CSVSRTGVGELFF
DNA: TGCAGCGTTTCCAGGACAGGGGTCGGGGAGCTGTTTTTT

V: TRBV28
J: TRBJ2-7
size: NA
D: NA
length: 13
CDR3: CASTSGGLYEQYF
DNA: TGTGCCAGCACCTCAGGAGGCTTATACGAGCAGTACTTC

V: TRBV28
J: TRBJ2-6
size: NA
D: NA
length: 19
CDR3: CASSQSEQGRGSGANVLTF
DNA: TGTGCCAGCAGCCAAAGCGAACAGGGAAGGGGCTCTGGGGCCAACGTCCTGACTTTC

V: TRBV5-1
J: TRBJ1-5
size: NA
D: TRBD1
length: 16
CDR3: CASSLGGQGAGQPQHF
DNA: TGCGCCAGCAGCTTGGGGGGACAGGGGGCCGGCCAGCCCCAGCATTTT

V: TRBV5-5
J: TRBJ2-5
size: NA
D: NA
length: 16
CDR3: CASSLAGGGSQETQYF
DNA: TGTGCCAGCAGCTTGGCTGGGGGGGGCTCCCAAGAGACCCAGTACTTC

V: TRBV27
J: TRBJ2-2
size: NA
D: NA
length: 15
CDR3: CASSSETANTGELFF
DNA: TGTGCCAGCAGCTCAGAGACAGCGAACACCGGGGAGCTGTTTTTT

V: TRBV28
J: TRBJ2-7
size: NA
D: TRBD1
length: 11
CDR3: CASGQVYEQYF
DNA: TGTGCCAGCGGACAGGTCTACGAGCAGTACTTC

V: TRBV4-1
J: TRBJ2-3
size: NA
D: TRBD2
length: 14
CDR3: CASSLQGSGGPQYF
DNA: TGCGCCAGCAGCCTCCAGGGGTCGGGAGGGCCGCAGTATTTT

V: TRBV10-3
J: TRBJ1-5
size: NA
D: TRBD1
length: 13
CDR3: CATSSGQVQPQHF
DNA: TGTGCCACCAGTTCGGGACAGGTTCAGCCCCAGCATTTT

V: TRBV5-1
J: TRBJ1-1
size: NA
D: NA
length: 17
CDR3: CASSLGAGKVLNTEAFF
DNA: TGCGCCAGCAGCTTGGGTGCGGGGAAGGTATTGAACACTGAAGCTTTCTTT

V: TRBV20-1
J: TRBJ2-7
size: NA
D: TRBD2
length: 17
CDR3: CSASNLLRTSGKYEQYF
DNA: TGCAGTGCTAGTAATCTTCTTAGGACTAGCGGGAAGTACGAGCAGTACTTC

V: TRBV9
J: TRBJ1-2
size: many
D: NA
length: 13
CDR3: CASSPDRNYGYTF
DNA: TGTGCCAGCAGCCCGGACAGAAACTATGGCTACACCTTC

V: TRBV5-1
J: TRBJ2-3
size: NA
D: TRBD2
length: 16
CDR3: CASSSGLAGATDTQYF
DNA: TGCGCCAGCAGCTCTGGACTAGCGGGAGCCACAGATACGCAGTATTTT

V: TRBV27
J: TRBJ2-1
size: NA
D: TRBD2
length: 19
CDR3: CASSPSSGRGVSSYNEQFF
DNA: TGTGCCAGCAGTCCGTCTAGCGGGAGGGGTGTAAGCTCCTACAATGAGCAGTTCTTC

V: TRBV4-2
J: TRBJ2-7
size: NA
D: TRBD2
length: 15
CDR3: CASSTEGLAGAEQYF
DNA: TGTGCCAGCAGCACAGAAGGACTAGCGGGAGCCGAGCAGTACTTC

V: TRBV19
J: TRBJ2-1
size: few
D: NA
length: 15
CDR3: CASSPPGQTNNEQFF
DNA: TGTGCCAGTAGTCCTCCGGGACAAACGAACAATGAGCAGTTCTTC

V: TRBV29-1
J: TRBJ1-1
size: NA
D: TRBD1
length: 15
CDR3: CSVTGTGGKRTEAFF
DNA: TGCAGCGTTACTGGGACAGGGGGAAAGAGGACTGAAGCTTTCTTT

V: TRBV5-1
J: TRBJ2-3
size: NA
D: TRBD1
length: 15
CDR3: CASTLGQARSDTQYF
DNA: TGCGCCAGCACTTTGGGACAGGCTCGTTCCGATACGCAGTATTTT

V: TRBV19
J: TRBJ2-5
size: once
D: TRBD2
length: 20
CDR3: CASKGTPGLAGLPAQETQYF
DNA: TGTGCCAGTAAGGGGACACCAGGACTAGCGGGACTGCCCGCGCAAGAGACCCAGTACTTC

V: TRBV7-2
J: TRBJ2-1
size: once
D: NA
length: 16
CDR3: CASSLVPGLDYNEQFF
DNA: TGTGCCAGCAGCTTAGTCCCGGGACTCGACTACAATGAGCAGTTCTTC

V: TRBV29-1
J: TRBJ2-7
size: NA
D: TRBD2
length: 15
CDR3: CSVATSGRWSYEQYF
DNA: TGCAGCGTGGCTACTAGCGGGAGATGGTCCTACGAGCAGTACTTC

V: TRBV27
J: TRBJ2-7
size: NA
D: NA
length: 14
CDR3: CASSTHGIPYEQYF
DNA: TGTGCCAGTTCAACGCACGGGATCCCCTACGAGCAGTACTTC

V: TRBV15
J: TRBJ2-7
size: NA
D: NA
length: 13
CDR3: CATRVRGAWEQYF
DNA: TGTGCCACCAGAGTACGTGGGGCCTGGGAGCAGTACTTC

V: TRBV24-1
J: TRBJ2-2
size: NA
D: TRBD2
length: 17
CDR3: CATSPLSGREGTGELFF
DNA: TGTGCCACCAGCCCCCTTAGCGGGAGAGAAGGCACCGGGGAGCTGTTTTTT

V: TRBV19
J: TRBJ1-1
size: NA
D: NA
length: 16
CDR3: CASSIDGAGYGTEAFF
DNA: TGTGCCAGTAGTATAGACGGGGCGGGGTACGGCACTGAAGCTTTCTTT

V: TRBV24-1
J: TRBJ2-3
size: once
D: NA
length: 16
CDR3: CATSDSGNRIYETQYF
DNA: TGTGCCACCAGTGATTCTGGGAACAGGATTTACGAGACGCAGTATTTT

V: TRBV19
J: TRBJ1-4
size: NA
D: TRBD1
length: 16
CDR3: CASSLPRGQSNEKLFF
DNA: TGTGCCAGTAGTTTGCCCAGGGGGCAATCTAATGAAAAACTGTTTTTT

V: TRBV5-1
J: TRBJ1-6
size: NA
D: NA
length: 15
CDR3: CASSLTGKDNSPLHF
DNA: TGCGCCAGCAGCTTGACAGGGAAAGATAATTCACCCCTCCACTTT

V: TRBV6-6
J: TRBJ2-7
size: few
D: NA
length: 15
CDR3: CASSLRGGQKHEQYF
DNA: TGTGCCAGCAGTCTCCGGGGGGGACAGAAACACGAGCAGTACTTC

V: TRBV10-3
J: TRBJ1-3
size: NA
D: TRBD1
length: 14
CDR3: CAISTGTVGNTIYF
DNA: TGTGCCATCAGTACCGGGACAGTTGGAAACACCATATATTTT

V: TRBV6-1
J: TRBJ2-7
size: NA
D: TRBD2
length: 16
CDR3: CASSEALLAGDHEQYF
DNA: TGTGCCAGCAGTGAAGCTTTGCTAGCGGGAGACCACGAGCAGTACTTC

V: TRBV7-9
J: TRBJ1-1
size: NA
D: TRBD1
length: 14
CDR3: CASRSPGQLTEAFF
DNA: TGTGCCAGCAGGTCTCCGGGACAGCTCACTGAAGCTTTCTTT

V: TRBV9
J: TRBJ2-2
size: NA
D: NA
length: 15
CDR3: CASSRQHRGTGELFF
DNA: TGTGCCAGCAGCCGACAGCATCGAGGCACCGGGGAGCTGTTTTTT

V: TRBV4-3
J: TRBJ1-1
size: once
D: TRBD1
length: 16
CDR3: CASSQLGQALSTEAFF
DNA: TGCGCCAGCAGCCAACTCGGACAGGCCCTGAGCACTGAAGCTTTCTTT

V: TRBV11-3
J: TRBJ2-2
size: NA
D: TRBD2
length: 18
CDR3: CASSQGTSGSTLAGELFF
DNA: TGTGCCAGCAGCCAAGGGACTAGCGGGAGTACGTTGGCCGGGGAGCTGTTTTTT

V: TRBV27
J: TRBJ1-4
size: NA
D: TRBD1
length: 16
CDR3: CASSLGTGGANEKLFF
DNA: TGTGCCAGCAGTCTCGGGACAGGGGGGGCTAATGAAAAACTGTTTTTT

V: TRBV21-1
J: TRBJ1-4
size: NA
D: NA
length: 17
CDR3: CASSKEVTQGALEKLFF
DNA: TGTGCCAGCAGCAAAGAGGTTACACAGGGGGCGCTTGAAAAACTGTTTTTT

V: TRBV27
J: TRBJ2-7
size: NA
D: TRBD2
length: 15
CDR3: CASSLYSGRAGEQYF
DNA: TGTGCCAGCAGTTTATATAGCGGGAGGGCCGGGGAGCAGTACTTC

V: TRBV4-3
J: TRBJ2-7
size: NA
D: NA
length: 15
CDR3: CASSQETGSDYEQYF
DNA: TGCGCCAGCAGCCAAGAGACGGGGAGCGACTACGAGCAGTACTTC

V: TRBV28
J: TRBJ2-1
size: NA
D: NA
length: 13
CDR3: CASRDTAYNEQFF
DNA: TGTGCCAGCAGGGACACTGCCTACAATGAGCAGTTCTTC

V: TRBV18
J: TRBJ1-4
size: NA
D: NA
length: 13
CDR3: CASSPGAGEKLFF
DNA: TGTGCCAGCTCACCAGGGGCAGGAGAAAAACTGTTTTTT

V: TRBV15
J: TRBJ1-2
size: NA
D: NA
length: 11
CDR3: CATRVENGYTF
DNA: TGTGCCACCAGAGTAGAGAATGGCTACACCTTC

V: TRBV5-1
J: TRBJ2-1
size: NA
D: NA
length: 16
CDR3: CASSLEVDYSYNEQFF
DNA: TGCGCCAGCAGCTTGGAGGTGGACTACTCCTACAATGAGCAGTTCTTC